The rows below give T cell receptor beta chains drawn from one sample of a study of Ad26.COV2.S vaccination and SARS-CoV-2 variants. Method: immunoSEQ multiplex PCR; TCRdb's copy keeps in-frame clones and lacks some. The table shows about 400,000 clones, with around nine tenths occurring only once. Sequencing used peripheral blood, obtained in a trial of Ad26.COV2.S vaccine versus placebo. These receptors were obtained from a person aged 18-60 years who received the Ad26.COV2.S COVID-19 vaccine or a placebo. The CDR3 runs from the conserved cysteine through the conserved F or W. Each record gives: clone size, J gene, D gene, V gene, CDR3 protein, CDR3 DNA. A D gene is named only where the DNA matches it firmly. Expanded clones get a size class; other rows say once, few or many, or leave the size out.

>-|TRBJ2-3|-|TRBV10-3
CATRDNQDTQYF
TGTGCCACCCGGGACAACCAAGATACGCAGTATTTT
>-|TRBJ2-3|-|TRBV5-1
CASSFGGSSTDTQYF
TGCGCCAGCAGCTTCGGGGGATCCAGCACAGATACGCAGTATTTT
>once|TRBJ1-4|-|TRBV19
CASSIIGNEKLFF
TGTGCCAGTAGTATAATTGGCAATGAAAAACTGTTTTTT
>-|TRBJ2-3|TRBD2|TRBV18
CASSPFPTSATDTQYF
TGTGCCAGCTCACCCTTTCCGACTAGCGCTACAGATACGCAGTATTTT
>-|TRBJ2-7|-|TRBV7-9
CASSLTEKHEQYF
TGTGCCAGCAGCTTAACCGAGAAACACGAGCAGTACTTC
>once|TRBJ1-1|-|TRBV28
CASSLSTNTEAFF
TGTGCCAGCAGTTTATCTACGAACACTGAAGCTTTCTTT
>-|TRBJ2-1|TRBD1|TRBV5-6
CASSLGGQLREQFF
TGTGCCAGCAGCTTGGGGGGACAGCTTCGGGAGCAGTTCTTC
>few|TRBJ2-5|-|TRBV6-1
CASSEARWRTRIKTQYF
TGTGCCAGCAGTGAAGCGCGGTGGAGGACCAGGATAAAGACCCAGTACTTC
>-|TRBJ1-3|-|TRBV6-6
CASSYSRERTRDTIYF
TGTGCCAGCAGTTACTCGAGGGAAAGGACACGGGACACCATATATTTT
>-|TRBJ2-6|-|TRBV29-1
CSVGRHFSGANVLTF
TGCAGCGTTGGCAGACATTTCTCTGGGGCCAACGTCCTGACTTTC
>once|TRBJ2-2|-|TRBV7-9
CASSGVAGELFF
TGTGCCAGCAGCGGGGTGGCGGGGGAGCTGTTTTTT
>-|TRBJ2-3|TRBD1|TRBV28
CASSFHLRQGDWADTQYF
TGTGCCAGCAGTTTCCACCTACGACAGGGGGATTGGGCAGATACGCAGTATTTT
>-|TRBJ2-1|-|TRBV2
CASSVATLTEQFF
TGTGCCAGCAGTGTGGCGACCCTCACTGAGCAGTTCTTC
>few|TRBJ2-2|-|TRBV29-1
CSVDSIGNTGELFF
TGCAGCGTGGACAGTATAGGTAACACCGGGGAGCTGTTTTTT
>-|TRBJ1-1|-|TRBV28
CASGAFEAFF
TGTGCCAGCGGGGCGTTCGAAGCTTTCTTT
>-|TRBJ1-5|-|TRBV12-3/TRBV12-4
CASTTGSNQPQHF
TGTGCCAGCACTACAGGGAGCAATCAGCCCCAGCATTTT
>-|TRBJ2-3|-|TRBV10-3
CAVAGRTDTQYF
TGTGCCGTCGCGGGCCGCACAGATACGCAGTATTTT
>once|TRBJ2-7|-|TRBV28
CASSLGLSYEQYF
TGTGCCAGCAGTTTAGGTCTCTCCTACGAGCAGTACTTC
>-|TRBJ2-7|-|TRBV5-1
CASSMDGSSYEQYF
TGCGCCAGCAGCATGGACGGGAGCTCCTACGAGCAGTACTTC
>-|TRBJ2-7|TRBD1|TRBV27
CASTYPGTDPYEQYF
TGTGCCAGCACCTACCCCGGGACAGATCCCTACGAGCAGTACTTC
>-|TRBJ1-2|-|TRBV9
CASSPRLGDYYGYTF
TGTGCCAGCAGCCCGCGTTTGGGGGATTACTATGGCTACACCTTC
>-|TRBJ1-1|-|TRBV28
CASSLRPSAEAFF
TGTGCCAGCAGTTTGCGCCCGTCTGCTGAAGCTTTCTTT
>-|TRBJ2-7|TRBD1|TRBV9
CASSVRTGAYEQYF
TGTGCCAGCAGCGTCCGAACAGGGGCCTACGAGCAGTACTTC
>-|TRBJ2-1|-|TRBV12-3/TRBV12-4
CATNRDTNNEQFF
TGTGCCACCAACAGGGACACCAACAATGAGCAGTTCTTC
>-|TRBJ2-1|-|TRBV28
CASSYLNEQFF
TGTGCCAGCAGTTACCTCAATGAGCAGTTCTTC
>-|TRBJ2-7|-|TRBV18
CASSSSRLFEQYF
TGTGCCAGCTCATCCAGCCGTTTGTTCGAGCAGTACTTC
>-|TRBJ1-6|-|TRBV28
CASSLGFSYNSPLHF
TGTGCCAGCAGTTTAGGGTTCTCCTATAATTCACCCCTCCACTTT
>-|TRBJ2-6|-|TRBV11-3
CASSLEPWGGSPSGANVLTF
TGTGCCAGCAGCTTAGAACCTTGGGGGGGCTCTCCCTCTGGGGCCAACGTCCTGACTTTC
>once|TRBJ2-7|-|TRBV5-6
CASSPKAGAYEQYF
TGTGCCAGCAGCCCCAAGGCAGGGGCCTACGAGCAGTACTTC
>-|TRBJ1-5|-|TRBV6-6
CASSGSGRTKPQHF
TGTGCCAGCAGTGGATCAGGGAGAACTAAGCCCCAGCATTTT
>-|TRBJ2-1|TRBD2|TRBV7-8
CASTPGLAGGPDEQFF
TGTGCCAGCACCCCAGGACTAGCGGGAGGGCCGGATGAGCAGTTCTTC
>-|TRBJ1-5|TRBD1|TRBV12-5
CASGLVFGGQYSNQPQHF
TGTGCTAGTGGTTTGGTATTTGGGGGACAGTATAGCAATCAGCCCCAGCATTTT
>-|TRBJ1-1|-|TRBV21-1
CARQCRDGEAFF
TGTGCCAGACAATGCAGGGATGGTGAAGCTTTCTTT
>-|TRBJ1-2|TRBD1|TRBV11-2
CASSLTGQGASGYTF
TGTGCCAGCAGCTTAACGGGACAGGGGGCAAGCGGCTACACCTTC
>-|TRBJ2-7|-|TRBV25-1
CASSEGPYYEQYF
TGTGCCAGCAGCGAGGGCCCTTACTACGAGCAGTACTTC
>-|TRBJ1-1|TRBD1|TRBV19
CASRGRGRENTEAFF
TGTGCCAGTAGGGGAAGGGGGCGGGAGAACACTGAAGCTTTCTTT
>-|TRBJ1-4|-|TRBV2
CASRRNPQEKLFF
TGTGCCAGCAGGCGGAACCCCCAGGAAAAACTGTTTTTT
>-|TRBJ2-2|-|TRBV28
CASRPSQGNTGELFF
TGTGCCAGCAGACCATCCCAGGGGAACACCGGGGAGCTGTTTTTT
>once|TRBJ1-6|-|TRBV27
CASTPGSIKGSPLHF
TGTGCCAGCACTCCCGGGTCCATCAAAGGTTCACCCCTCCACTTT
>-|TRBJ1-2|TRBD1|TRBV25-1
CASSAGQGASGYTF
TGTGCCAGCAGTGCGGGACAGGGGGCGAGCGGCTACACCTTC
>-|TRBJ1-1|TRBD1|TRBV7-9
CASSSILRQGKSNTEAFF
TGTGCCAGCAGCTCTATCCTGCGACAGGGGAAGTCGAACACTGAAGCTTTCTTT